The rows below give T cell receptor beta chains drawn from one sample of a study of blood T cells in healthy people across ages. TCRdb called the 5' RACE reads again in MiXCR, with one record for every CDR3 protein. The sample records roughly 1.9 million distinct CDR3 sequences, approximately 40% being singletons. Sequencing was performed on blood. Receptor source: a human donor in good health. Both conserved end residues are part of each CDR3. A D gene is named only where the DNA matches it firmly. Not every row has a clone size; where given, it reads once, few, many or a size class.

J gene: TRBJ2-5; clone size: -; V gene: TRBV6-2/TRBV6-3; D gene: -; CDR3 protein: CASSYGPRETQYF; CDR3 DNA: TGTGCCAGCAGTTACGGACCCCGAGAGACCCAGTACTTC
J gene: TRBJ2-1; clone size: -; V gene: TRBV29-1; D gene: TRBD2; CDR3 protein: CSVERGGQYEQFF; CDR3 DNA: TGCAGCGTTGAGCGGGGGGGGCAGTATGAGCAGTTCTTC
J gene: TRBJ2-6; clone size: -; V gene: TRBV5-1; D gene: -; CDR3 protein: CASSSLVDPSGANVLTF; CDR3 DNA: TGCGCCAGCAGCTCCCTGGTGGACCCCTCTGGGGCCAACGTCCTGACTTTC
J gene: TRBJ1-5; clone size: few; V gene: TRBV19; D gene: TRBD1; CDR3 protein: CASSSWTGGRSNQPQHF; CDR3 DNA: TGTGCCAGTAGTTCCTGGACAGGGGGCCGTAGCAATCAGCCCCAGCATTTT
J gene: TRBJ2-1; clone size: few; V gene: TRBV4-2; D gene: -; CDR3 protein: CASSQVTRGYNEQFF; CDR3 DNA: TGTGCCAGCAGCCAAGTTACCCGGGGCTACAATGAGCAGTTCTTC
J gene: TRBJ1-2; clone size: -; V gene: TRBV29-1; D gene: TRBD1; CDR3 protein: CSVDLLTGDVNYGYTF; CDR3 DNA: TGCAGCGTTGATCTTTTGACAGGGGACGTTAACTATGGCTACACCTTC
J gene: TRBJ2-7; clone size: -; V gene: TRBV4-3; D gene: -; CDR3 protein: CASSPQPGGPYEQYF; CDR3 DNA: TGCGCCAGCAGCCCACAGCCGGGGGGCCCCTACGAGCAGTACTTC
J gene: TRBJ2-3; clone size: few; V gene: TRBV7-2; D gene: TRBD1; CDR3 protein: CASSRQGGETDTQYF; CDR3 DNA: TGTGCCAGCAGCAGACAGGGGGGGGAAACAGATACGCAGTATTTT
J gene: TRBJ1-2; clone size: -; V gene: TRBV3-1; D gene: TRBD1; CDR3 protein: CASSQGVDRAEGYGYTF; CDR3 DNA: TGTGCCAGCAGCCAAGGAGTGGACAGGGCGGAGGGCTATGGCTACACCTTC
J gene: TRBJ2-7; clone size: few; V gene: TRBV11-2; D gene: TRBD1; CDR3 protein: CASSLGSTWGQTYEQYF; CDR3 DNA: TGTGCCAGCAGCTTAGGTTCCACATGGGGACAGACCTACGAGCAGTACTTC
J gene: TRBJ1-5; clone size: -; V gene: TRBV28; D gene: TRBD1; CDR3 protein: CASSLGGTGPYQPQHF; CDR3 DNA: TGTGCCAGCAGTTTAGGGGGGACAGGCCCTTATCAGCCCCAGCATTTT
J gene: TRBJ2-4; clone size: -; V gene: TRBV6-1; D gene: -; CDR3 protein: CASSALTGAHMAKNIQYF; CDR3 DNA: TGTGCCAGCAGTGCCCTGACGGGGGCGCATATGGCCAAAAACATTCAGTACTTC
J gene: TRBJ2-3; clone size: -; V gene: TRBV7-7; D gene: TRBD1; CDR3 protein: CASSRQGPAGTQYF; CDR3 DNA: TGTGCTAGCAGTCGACAGGGTCCGGCAGGTACGCAGTATTTT
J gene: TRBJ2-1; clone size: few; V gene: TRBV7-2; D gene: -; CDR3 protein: CASSYRRKGEQFF; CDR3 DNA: TGTGCCAGCAGCTATCGACGTAAAGGTGAGCAGTTCTTC
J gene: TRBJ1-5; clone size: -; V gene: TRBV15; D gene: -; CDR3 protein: CATATANYQPQHF; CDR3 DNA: TGTGCCACCGCAACAGCGAACTATCAGCCCCAGCATTTT
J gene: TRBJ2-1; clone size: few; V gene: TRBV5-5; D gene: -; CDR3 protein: CASSLEEEQFF; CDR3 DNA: TGTGCCAGCAGCTTGGAGGAAGAGCAGTTCTTC
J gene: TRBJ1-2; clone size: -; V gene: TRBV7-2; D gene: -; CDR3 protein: CASSRGGRTGSGYTF; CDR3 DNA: TGTGCCAGCAGCCGGGGGGGCAGGACGGGCTCTGGCTACACCTTC
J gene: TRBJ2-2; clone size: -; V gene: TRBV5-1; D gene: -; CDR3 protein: CASRTGAAAGELFF; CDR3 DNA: TGCGCCAGCAGAACGGGGGCAGCGGCCGGGGAGCTGTTTTTT
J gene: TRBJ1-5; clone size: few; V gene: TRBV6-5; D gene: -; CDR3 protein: CASSRTGGVAQHF; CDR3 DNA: TGTGCCAGCAGCCGAACCGGGGGAGTGGCCCAGCATTTT
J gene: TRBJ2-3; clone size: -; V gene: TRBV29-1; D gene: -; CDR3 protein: CSFLPGLDTQYF; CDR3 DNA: TGCAGCTTTTTGCCGGGGTTAGATACGCAGTATTTT
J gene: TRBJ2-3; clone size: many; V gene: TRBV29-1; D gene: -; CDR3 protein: CSVDRQGSDTQYF; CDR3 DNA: TGCAGCGTTGATCGTCAGGGGAGCGATACGCAGTATTTT
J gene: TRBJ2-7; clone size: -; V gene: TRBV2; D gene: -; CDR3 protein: CASSDGGRLQTYEQYF; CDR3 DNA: TGTGCCAGCAGTGACGGAGGCAGACTACAAACCTACGAGCAGTACTTC
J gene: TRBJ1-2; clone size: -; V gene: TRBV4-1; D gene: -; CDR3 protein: CASSQDFNSPSRGYTF; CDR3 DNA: TGCGCCAGCAGCCAAGATTTTAACAGCCCCTCTAGGGGCTACACCTTC
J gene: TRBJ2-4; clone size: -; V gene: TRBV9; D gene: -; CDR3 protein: CTSSVFPGPFEEQYF; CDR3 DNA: TGTACCAGCAGCGTATTCCCGGGACCCTTTGAAGAGCAGTACTTC
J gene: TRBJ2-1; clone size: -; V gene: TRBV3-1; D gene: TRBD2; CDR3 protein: CASSHPGLENNEQFF; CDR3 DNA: TGTGCCAGCAGCCACCCGGGACTAGAGAACAATGAGCAGTTCTTC
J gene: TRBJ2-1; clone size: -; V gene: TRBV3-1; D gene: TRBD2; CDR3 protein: CASSVGRGAYNEQFF; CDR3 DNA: TGTGCCAGCAGTGTCGGGAGGGGTGCCTACAATGAGCAGTTCTTC
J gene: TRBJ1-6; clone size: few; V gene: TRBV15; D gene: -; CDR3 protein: CATSRAGYNSPLHF; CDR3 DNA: TGTGCCACCAGCAGAGCAGGGTATAATTCACCCCTCCACTTT
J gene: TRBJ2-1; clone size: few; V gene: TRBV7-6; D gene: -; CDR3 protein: CASSLPYRQYNEQFF; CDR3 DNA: TGTGCCAGCAGCTTACCGTACAGGCAATACAATGAGCAGTTCTTC
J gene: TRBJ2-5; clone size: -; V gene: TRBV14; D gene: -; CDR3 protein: CASSQDPEGTQYF; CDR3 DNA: TGTGCCAGCAGCCAAGACCCTGAGGGGACCCAGTACTTC
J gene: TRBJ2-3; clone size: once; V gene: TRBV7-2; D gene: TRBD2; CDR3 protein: CASSLRTSGGVTSTDTQYF; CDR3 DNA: TGTGCCAGCAGCTTAAGAACTAGCGGGGGAGTCACTAGCACAGATACGCAGTATTTT
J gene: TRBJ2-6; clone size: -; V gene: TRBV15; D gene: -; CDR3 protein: CATSRVEGRFTSGANVLTF; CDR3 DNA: TGTGCCACCAGCAGAGTTGAGGGGAGATTCACCTCTGGGGCCAACGTCCTGACTTTC
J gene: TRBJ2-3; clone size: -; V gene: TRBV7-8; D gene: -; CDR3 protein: CASKRQQSTDTQYF; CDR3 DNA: TGTGCCAGCAAAAGACAGCAGAGCACCGATACGCAGTATTTT
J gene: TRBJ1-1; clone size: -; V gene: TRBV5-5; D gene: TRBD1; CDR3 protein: CASSAVTGANTEAFF; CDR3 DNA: TGTGCCAGCAGCGCAGTAACAGGGGCGAACACTGAAGCTTTCTTT
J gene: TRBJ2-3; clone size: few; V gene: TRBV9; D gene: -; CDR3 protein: CASSAGTWEDTQYF; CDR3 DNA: TGTGCCAGCAGCGCAGGGACTTGGGAAGATACGCAGTATTTT
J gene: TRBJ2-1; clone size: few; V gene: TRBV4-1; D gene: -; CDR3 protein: CASSQDGNLPAGEQFF; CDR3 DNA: TGCGCCAGCAGCCAAGATGGGAACCTCCCGGCGGGTGAGCAGTTCTTC
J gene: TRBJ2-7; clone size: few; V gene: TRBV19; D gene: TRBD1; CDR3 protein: CASSIRQGVSEQYF; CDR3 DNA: TGTGCCAGTAGTATCCGACAGGGGGTTAGCGAGCAGTACTTC
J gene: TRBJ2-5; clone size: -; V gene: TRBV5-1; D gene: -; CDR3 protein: CASSTGLLNQETQYF; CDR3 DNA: TGCGCCAGCAGCACGGGACTCCTAAACCAAGAGACCCAGTACTTC
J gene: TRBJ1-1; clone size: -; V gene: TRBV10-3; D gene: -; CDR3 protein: CAISELTGFTEAFF; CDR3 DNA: TGTGCCATCAGTGAATTAACAGGGTTCACTGAAGCTTTCTTT
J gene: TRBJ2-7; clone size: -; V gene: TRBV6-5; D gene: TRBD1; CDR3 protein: CASSSGQGGSEQYF; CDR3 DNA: TGTGCCAGCAGTTCGGGACAGGGGGGCTCCGAGCAGTACTTC
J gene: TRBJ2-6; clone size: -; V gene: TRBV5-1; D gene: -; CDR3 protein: CASSLHGGNSGANVLTF; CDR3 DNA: TGCGCCAGCAGCTTGCATGGGGGAAACTCTGGGGCCAACGTCCTGACTTTC
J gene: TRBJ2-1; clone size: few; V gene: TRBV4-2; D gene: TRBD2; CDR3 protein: CASSQDRRRGDINEQFF; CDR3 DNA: TGTGCCAGCAGCCAAGATCGGAGGCGGGGGGATATAAATGAGCAGTTCTTC
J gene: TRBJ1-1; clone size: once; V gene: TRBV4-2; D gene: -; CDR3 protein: CASSRSQAGDTEAFF; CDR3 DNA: TGTGCCAGCAGCCGCTCGCAGGCAGGGGACACTGAAGCTTTCTTT
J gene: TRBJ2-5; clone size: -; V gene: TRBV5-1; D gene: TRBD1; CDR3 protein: CASSLGTGSVQETQYF; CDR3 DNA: TGCGCCAGCAGCTTGGGGACAGGGAGTGTCCAAGAGACCCAGTACTTC
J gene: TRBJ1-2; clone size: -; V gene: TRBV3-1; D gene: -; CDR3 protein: CASSQGGGTDGYTF; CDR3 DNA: TGTGCCAGCAGCCAAGGGGGGGGCACCGATGGCTACACCTTC
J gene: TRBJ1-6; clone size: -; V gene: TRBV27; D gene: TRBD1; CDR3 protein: CASKDRLIVSNSPLHF; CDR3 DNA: TGTGCCAGCAAGGACAGGTTAATAGTTTCTAATTCACCCCTCCACTTT
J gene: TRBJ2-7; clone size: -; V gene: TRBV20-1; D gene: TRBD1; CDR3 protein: CSANPGTVSSYEQYF; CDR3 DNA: TGCAGTGCGAATCCCGGGACAGTAAGCTCCTACGAGCAGTACTTC
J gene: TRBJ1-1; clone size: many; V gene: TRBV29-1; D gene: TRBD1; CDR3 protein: CSATGTADLGAFF; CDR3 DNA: TGCAGCGCCACCGGGACAGCGGACCTGGGGGCTTTCTTT
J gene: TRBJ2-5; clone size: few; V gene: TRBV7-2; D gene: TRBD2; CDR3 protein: CASSSPGLEETQYF; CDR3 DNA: TGTGCCAGCAGCTCCCCGGGACTAGAGGAGACCCAGTACTTC
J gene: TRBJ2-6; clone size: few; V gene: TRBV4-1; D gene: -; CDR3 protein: CASSQDWGYGANVLTF; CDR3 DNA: TGCGCCAGCAGCCAAGATTGGGGGTATGGGGCCAACGTCCTGACTTTC
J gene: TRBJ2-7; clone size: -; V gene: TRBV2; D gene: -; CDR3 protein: CASSIQGSQQGQYF; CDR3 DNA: TGTGCCAGCAGCATACAGGGTAGTCAGCAAGGGCAGTACTTC
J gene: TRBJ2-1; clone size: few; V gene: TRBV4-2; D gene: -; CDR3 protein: CASSQEGDRKKQFF; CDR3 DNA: TGTGCCAGCAGCCAAGAAGGGGACCGCAAAAAGCAGTTCTTC
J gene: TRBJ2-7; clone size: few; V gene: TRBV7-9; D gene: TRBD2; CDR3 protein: CASSPHGGTWEQYF; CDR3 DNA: TGTGCCAGCAGCCCACACGGGGGGACTTGGGAGCAGTACTTC
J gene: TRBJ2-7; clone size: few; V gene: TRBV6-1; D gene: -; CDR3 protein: CASSEGYSSYEQYF; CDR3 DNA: TGTGCCAGCAGTGAAGGTTACAGCTCCTACGAGCAGTACTTC